The present T cell receptor beta chain was sequenced within a study of T cell changes during pregnancy in multiple sclerosis. Between the trimmed V and J ends, which lost 4 bases and 3 bases, there was a span of 12 bases. The CDR3 contains 14 residues. Germline assignment: CDR1 MNHNS and CDR2 SASEGT. The protocol was immunoSEQ multiplex PCR, while the TCRdb copy is restricted to in-frame clones and leaves out a portion. The sample lists 55,000 to 65,000 clones; 85% to 90% were seen once. Sequencing was performed on peripheral blood, taken in the first trimester of pregnancy. The chain couples TRBV6-1 to TRBJ1-1; D may be TRBD1 (6 bases). The receptor was isolated from a female donor in good health, enrolled as a control in a pregnancy study. This CDR3 reads CASSGLDRHTEAFF. Written as DNA, the CDR3 is TGTGCCAGCAGTGGCCTTGACAGGCACACTGAAGCTTTCTTT.